Below, 9 T cell receptor beta chains from the same sample are listed, as sequenced in a study of post-analysis software for immune sequencing data. Overall study results and limits: Patients had higher frequencies than controls of roughly 5 TRBV segments, including TRBV5-6, TRBV5-1 and TRBV20-1.

These receptors' targets are unknown. TCR beta cDNA libraries had unique molecular identifiers. TCRdb re-called the PCR reads with MiXCR, one entry per CDR3 protein. The data contain approximately 460,000 distinct CDR3 sequences, approximately 46% of them singletons. Material: blood. The receptors originated from a girl between 10 and 17 years old with multiple sclerosis.

This sequence joins TRBV20-1 and TRBJ2-3, with TRBD2 matching 11 bases. Germline values: CDR1 DFQATT, CDR2 SNEGSKA (reference sequence). This CDR3 has 13 residues. V lost 8 bases, J lost 2 bases, and 3 bases stayed unmatched. This CDR3 is CSMTSGTTDTQYF. In DNA form, the CDR3 reads TGCAGTATGACTAGCGGGACCACAGATACGCAGTATTTT.

V is TRBV20-1 and J is TRBJ1-1, with 9 nucleotides matching TRBD1. The CDR3 has 13 residues. Germline V gene data show CDR1 as DFQATT and CDR2 as SNEGSKA (reference sequence). J was trimmed by 0 bases and V by 8 bases; bases with no gene match: 4. The CDR3 coding sequence is TGCAGTAGGGGACAGGGCATGAACACTGAAGCTTTCTTT. Translated: CSRGQGMNTEAFF.

To note about this clonotype: Compared with germline, one end of the junction differs, possibly owing to a read error. The chain joins TRBV4-1 to TRBJ1-2; a possible D gene is TRBD1 (5 bases). This CDR3 has 14 residues. Germline assignment: CDR1 MGHRA and CDR2 YSYEKL. CDR3 region: CAGSPAGTGHGYTF. The CDR3 DNA reads as TGCGCCGGCAGCCCCGCAGGGACGGGCCATGGCTACACCTTC.

As DNA, the CDR3 is TGCAGTGCTGTGGAGGGGGGCCGGAATGAGCAGTACTTC. Its translation is CSAVEGGRNEQYF. The chain is built from TRBV20-1 and TRBJ2-7; D may correspond to TRBD1 or TRBD2 (6 bases each). Trimming removed 5 bases at V and 7 bases at J, with 18 bases between. The CDR3 covers 13 residues. CDR1 DFQATT and CDR2 SNEGSKA come from the germline V gene (reference sequence).

The chain is built from TRBV28 and TRBJ2-7; D may be TRBD2 (6 bases). The CDR3 is 12 residues long. Trimming shortened V by 4 bases and J by 7 bases, and 11 bases separated the two germline ends. The germline V gene encodes CDR1 MDHEN and CDR2 SYDVKM. CDR3 DNA sequence: TGTGCCAGCAGTTCACTAGCAGAGGAGCAGTACTTC. Translation: CASSSLAEEQYF.

The CDR3 nucleotides are TGTGCCAGCAGCCCCGGGACAGGGTGGGGGGAGACCCAGTACTTC. It codes for CASSPGTGWGETQYF. J is TRBJ2-7 and V is TRBV27; 9 bases line up with TRBD1. The J call may not be correct, given that the DNA end is closer to TRBJ2-5. This CDR3 region has 15 residues. Germline V lookup: CDR1 MNHEY, CDR2 SMNVEV (reference sequence).

In regard to this clonotype: This may come from a read error, since a much larger clone is one base off. The rearrangement uses TRBV12-3 or TRBV12-4 and TRBJ2-5; the D gene is possibly TRBD2 (6 bases). Trimming left V 6 bases short and J 5 bases short, with 16 bases between. There are 14 residues in the CDR3. The CDR3 sequence: CASRWTNWAETQYF. CDR3 nucleotide sequence: TGTGCCAGCAGGTGGACTAACTGGGCGGAGACCCAGTACTTC.

This sequence joins TRBV5-1 and TRBJ1-1; possible D gene TRBD1, 5 bases. From germline, CDR1 is SGHRS and CDR2 YFSETQ. The ends were cut back, 0 bases at V and 6 bases at J, with 9 bases in the middle. CDR3 length: 13 amino acids. This chain's CDR3 is CASSLVGVAEAFF. The CDR3 DNA follows: TGCGCCAGCAGCTTGGTGGGGGTGGCTGAAGCTTTCTTT.

This clonotype occurred a few times. The rearrangement joins TRBV18 to TRBJ2-6, with D hard to call. The CDR3 is made up of 14 amino acids. V was cut by 8 bases and J by 1 base, with 9 bases left in between. CDR1 KGHSH and CDR2 LQKENI come from the germline V gene. The DNA of the CDR3 is TGTGCCAGCAGCCCCCCATCTGGGGCCAACGTCCTGACTTTC. Amino acid sequence: CASSPPSGANVLTF.